Listed below are T cell receptor beta chains from one sample, sequenced in a study of T cell responses to AZD1222 COVID-19 vaccine. The assay was immunoSEQ multiplex PCR, and TCRdb's table has in-frame clones only and misses some. The sample lists some 110,000 clones, around 90% occurring once. The sequencing used peripheral blood, collected 28 days after the second AZD1222 dose. The receptors derive from an adult who received the AZD1222 COVID-19 vaccine. Each CDR3 is given with its conserved first and last residue. The order of the fields is D gene, clone size, V gene, J gene, CDR3 DNA, CDR3 protein. D genes are given only for firm matches. The size field is filled for only some rows; it gives once, few, many or a size class.

.	.	TRBV3-1/TRBV3-2	TRBJ1-1	TGTGCCAGCAGCCATAGGGGGGCAGGAGCTTTCTTT	CASSHRGAGAFF
.	.	TRBV13	TRBJ2-3	TGTGCCAGCAGCTTAGCGGGGGCTAGCACAGATACGCAGTATTTT	CASSLAGASTDTQYF
.	.	TRBV9	TRBJ2-7	TGTGCCAGCAGCGTATCAGGGGTATTCGACGAGCAGTACTTC	CASSVSGVFDEQYF
.	.	TRBV29-1	TRBJ2-7	TGCAGCGTTGGAAGCACCGGGACGCTTTCCTACGAGCAGTACTTC	CSVGSTGTLSYEQYF
.	.	TRBV5-6	TRBJ1-2	TGTGCCAGCAGCTATGTGGACCGAAACCACCCTAACTATGGCTACACCTTC	CASSYVDRNHPNYGYTF
.	.	TRBV27	TRBJ1-2	TGTGCCAGCAGTCCTATTCGGGCCGGTGGCTACACCTTC	CASSPIRAGGYTF
.	.	TRBV27	TRBJ2-7	TGTGCCAGCAGTTACGGGGATGCCTACGAGCAGTACTTC	CASSYGDAYEQYF
.	.	TRBV5-1	TRBJ2-7	TGCGCCAGCAGCTTGGCCTGGGAGTGGAAAGCTGCCGAGCAGTACTTC	CASSLAWEWKAAEQYF
.	.	TRBV6-6	TRBJ1-2	TGTGCCAGCAGTCCTACAGGAGACTATGGCTACACCTTC	CASSPTGDYGYTF
TRBD1	.	TRBV30	TRBJ1-5	TGTGCCTGGAGTCTCCAGGGGGCAAGCAATCAGCCCCAGCATTTT	CAWSLQGASNQPQHF
.	.	TRBV7-2	TRBJ2-2	TGTGCCAGCGTATCTGGGGGAATGGGTTCCGGGGAGCTGTTTTTT	CASVSGGMGSGELFF
.	.	TRBV3-1/TRBV3-2	TRBJ2-7	TGTGCCAGCAGCCAAGATGCCAGCTACGAGCAGTACTTC	CASSQDASYEQYF
.	few	TRBV2	TRBJ2-7	TGTGCCAGCAGCCCTGGGGCTGACGAGCAGTACTTC	CASSPGADEQYF
.	.	TRBV2	TRBJ2-3	TGTGCCAGCAGCCACACAGATACGCAGTATTTT	CASSHTDTQYF
TRBD1	.	TRBV15	TRBJ2-7	TGTGCCACCAGCAGTCCGGGACAGAAGTTCGGGCAGTACTTC	CATSSPGQKFGQYF
.	.	TRBV11-1	TRBJ2-7	TGTGCCAGCAGCTTGGGTTTCAGCTCCTACGAGCAGTACTTC	CASSLGFSSYEQYF
.	.	TRBV24-1	TRBJ1-1	TGTGCCACCACCGGCGGACTAAACACTGAAGCTTTCTTT	CATTGGLNTEAFF
.	.	TRBV7-9	TRBJ2-7	TGTGCCAGCAGCCCCACCCGGGGGGCAGCGGTAGGCGAGCAGTACTTC	CASSPTRGAAVGEQYF
.	once	TRBV10-3	TRBJ1-2	TGTGCCATCAGCGGGGGTCTGACTTCTAACTATGGCTACACCTTC	CAISGGLTSNYGYTF
TRBD2	.	TRBV25-1	TRBJ2-7	TGTGCCAGCAGTGACAGGGACAGACTAGCGGGGAATTACGAGCAGTACTTC	CASSDRDRLAGNYEQYF
.	.	TRBV3-1/TRBV3-2	TRBJ2-7	TGTGCCAGCAGCCAGGGTGGGGCCGGGGAGCAGTACTTC	CASSQGGAGEQYF
TRBD1	once	TRBV18	TRBJ1-2	TGTGCCAGCTCACCACAGGGGGCGGATGGCTACACCTTC	CASSPQGADGYTF
.	.	TRBV27	TRBJ1-6	TGTGCCAGCAGATGGTATGGGGGGGCTGAATCACCCCTCCACTTT	CASRWYGGAESPLHF
.	.	TRBV7-6	TRBJ2-1	TGTGCCAGCAGCCTGGGGACGGGCTCCTACAATGAGCAGTTCTTC	CASSLGTGSYNEQFF
TRBD1	.	TRBV6-5	TRBJ2-1	TGTGCCAGCAGTTACCACCAGGGGGTCAACAATGAGCAGTTCTTC	CASSYHQGVNNEQFF
TRBD1	.	TRBV7-9	TRBJ2-5	TGTGCCAGCAGCGTAGGACAGGGGGAGACCCAGTACTTC	CASSVGQGETQYF
.	.	TRBV19	TRBJ2-7	TGTGCCAGTAGTATACAACGGGGGACCTACGAGCAGTACTTC	CASSIQRGTYEQYF
.	.	TRBV7-3	TRBJ2-7	TGTGCCAGCAGCTTAACCGGACCTTGGGGCGCCTCCTACGAGCAGTACTTC	CASSLTGPWGASYEQYF
TRBD1	once	TRBV18	TRBJ1-5	TGTGCCAGCTCAATGACAGGGGGACAGCCCCAGCATTTT	CASSMTGGQPQHF
.	once	TRBV19	TRBJ1-2	TGTGCCAGTAGTATAGGGGCCGACAACTATGGCTACACCTTC	CASSIGADNYGYTF
TRBD1	.	TRBV7-2	TRBJ2-7	TGTGCCAGCAGTCTGGACAGGGATCGATACGAGCAGTACTTC	CASSLDRDRYEQYF